The rows below give T cell receptor beta chains drawn from one sample of a study of shared clonotypes between healthy human individuals. Repertoires were generated with immunoSEQ multiplex PCR, while TCRdb's copy carries only in-frame clones and drops some. The sample lists about 2.5 million clones, 92% seen once, with about 0.41% in the top ten. Sequenced: naive CD4+ T cells from PBMCs. The source is a young man in good health. Some clones in this sample may be carry-over from other donors' samples. Each CDR3 is given with its conserved first and last residue. Fields, in order: J gene, clone size, D gene, V gene, CDR3 DNA, CDR3 protein. D genes are given only for firm matches. Clone size is given for some rows only: seen once, a few or many times, or a class if the clone is expanded.

TRBJ2-1,.,TRBD2,TRBV5-1,TGCGCCAGCAGCCCTATAGGGGGACTAGCGGCTTACAATGAGCAGTTCTTC,CASSPIGGLAAYNEQFF
TRBJ2-3,.,.,TRBV20-1,TGCAGTGGGCCTCTCGGAGATACGCAGTATTTT,CSGPLGDTQYF
TRBJ1-1,.,.,TRBV6-1,TGTGCCAGCAGTGAAGATCACAGCCTGAACACTGAAGCTTTCTTT,CASSEDHSLNTEAFF
TRBJ2-7,.,.,TRBV7-2,TGTGCCAGCAGCTTAGTCGGTACACAGTACCTCTCCTACGAGCAGTACTTC,CASSLVGTQYLSYEQYF
TRBJ2-6,.,.,TRBV19,TGTGCCAGTAGTATGGAGGCGACGGAGAGCTCTGGGGCCAACGTCCTGACTTTC,CASSMEATESSGANVLTF
TRBJ2-7,.,TRBD1,TRBV7-7,TGTGCCAGCAGCGCCGGGACAGGGGATTACGAGCAGTACTTC,CASSAGTGDYEQYF
TRBJ2-1,.,TRBD2,TRBV9,TGTGCCAGCAGCGTCTTAAGCGGGGAGAATGAGCAGTTCTTC,CASSVLSGENEQFF
TRBJ2-1,.,TRBD2,TRBV19,TGTGCCAGTAGTATAAGCGGGGGCCTCAATGAGCAGTTCTTC,CASSISGGLNEQFF
TRBJ2-5,.,TRBD2,TRBV30,TGTGCCTGGAGTGTAAATCGGGACTATTACCAAGAGACCCAGTACTTC,CAWSVNRDYYQETQYF
TRBJ2-7,.,.,TRBV6-6,TGTGCCAGCAATCCTAAAGCCCTACCTCGTGACGAGCAGTACTTC,CASNPKALPRDEQYF
TRBJ1-3,.,.,TRBV18,TGTGCCAGCTCACCTCGGGGAGAGGTACACACCATATATTTT,CASSPRGEVHTIYF
TRBJ1-2,once,.,TRBV9,TGTGCCAGCAGCGTAGGTCCCGGCTGGGGCTACACCTTC,CASSVGPGWGYTF
TRBJ2-2,.,TRBD2,TRBV23-1,TGCGCCAGCAGTCAAATGGATCCGGGACTAGCGGAGCAGAACACCGGGGAGCTGTTTTTT,CASSQMDPGLAEQNTGELFF
TRBJ2-1,.,TRBD2,TRBV5-4,TGTGCCAGCAGCCAGGGACTAGCGGGAGATTTGTACAATGAGCAGTTCTTC,CASSQGLAGDLYNEQFF
TRBJ2-7,.,.,TRBV28,TGTGCCAGCAGTTTGGGGTCCATGTACGAGCAGTACTTC,CASSLGSMYEQYF
TRBJ2-2,.,TRBD1,TRBV11-3,TGTGCCAGCAGCCCGGACAGGGTCACCGGGGAGCTGTTTTTT,CASSPDRVTGELFF
TRBJ2-2,once,.,TRBV5-1,TGCGCCAGCAGCTTGGGCGGACCTCAGGGAGGGGAGCTGTTTTTT,CASSLGGPQGGELFF
TRBJ2-1,.,.,TRBV6-1,TGTGCCAGCAGTGAAATCCCCGAGAACAATGAGCAGTTCTTC,CASSEIPENNEQFF
TRBJ2-2,.,.,TRBV30,TGTGCCTGCGATTCGGGCCGGCGGGGCACCGGGGAGCTGTTTTTT,CACDSGRRGTGELFF
TRBJ2-5,once,.,TRBV18,TGTGCCAGCTCAGCAGGGTTTCAGGAGACCCAGTACTTC,CASSAGFQETQYF
TRBJ1-5,few,.,TRBV6-1,TGTGCCAGCAGTGCAGGGACATTTTGGCATTTT,CASSAGTFWHF
TRBJ2-5,.,.,TRBV11-2,TGTGCCAGCACCCTACGGTGGGGGGAGACCCAGTACTTC,CASTLRWGETQYF
TRBJ1-1,.,.,TRBV2,TGTGCCAGCAGTGAGCAGGGAGGGACTGAAGCTTTCTTT,CASSEQGGTEAFF
TRBJ1-1,.,.,TRBV6-5,TGTGCCAGCAGTAACCACAGAGGAACTGAAGCTTTCTTT,CASSNHRGTEAFF
TRBJ2-1,.,TRBD1,TRBV19,TGTGCCAGTAGCGACAGGGGAAATTACAATGAGCAGTTCTTC,CASSDRGNYNEQFF
TRBJ2-3,.,.,TRBV19,TGTGCCAGTAAAGTGACCTCGGGGCGAGATACGCAGTATTTT,CASKVTSGRDTQYF
TRBJ1-1,few,.,TRBV2,TGTGCCAGCAGTGAAAGGACCGCTCGTGAAGCTTTCTTT,CASSERTAREAFF
TRBJ1-1,once,.,TRBV5-6,TGTGCCAGCAGCGCCCTCTTCACTGAAGCTTTCTTT,CASSALFTEAFF
TRBJ1-1,.,.,TRBV9,TGTGCCAGCAGCGTAGTGGCAGGGTACATGAACACTGAAGCTTTCTTT,CASSVVAGYMNTEAFF
TRBJ1-5,.,.,TRBV1,TGCACCAGCAGCCCGACGGAGAATCAGCCCCAGCATTTT,CTSSPTENQPQHF
TRBJ1-1,.,.,TRBV30,TGTGCCTGGAGTGTATGTTCGAACACTGAAGCTTTCTTT,CAWSVCSNTEAFF
TRBJ2-1,.,.,TRBV27,TGTGCCAGCAGCCGTCTGGGGGAGGCGGGAAATGAGCAGTTCTTC,CASSRLGEAGNEQFF
TRBJ2-6,once,.,TRBV9,TGTGCCAGCAGCCCACCCCTCGGGCGCTCTGGGGCCAACGTCCTGACTTTC,CASSPPLGRSGANVLTF
TRBJ1-1,few,TRBD1,TRBV10-3,TGTGCCATCCGGATACAGGGGATCAGGGACACTGAAGCTTTCTTT,CAIRIQGIRDTEAFF
TRBJ1-2,once,.,TRBV7-2,TGTGCCAGCAAACTTTGGGGGGTTGATAACTATGGCTACACCTTC,CASKLWGVDNYGYTF
TRBJ2-1,.,TRBD2,TRBV9,TGTGCCAGCAGCCCCCGCCTAGCGGCTAATAATGAGCAGTTCTTC,CASSPRLAANNEQFF
TRBJ2-3,.,TRBD1,TRBV5-1,TGCGCCAGCAGCCCTATGGATTCGGGACAGGGGGATACGCAGTATTTT,CASSPMDSGQGDTQYF
TRBJ2-7,.,.,TRBV15,TGTGCCACCAGCAGAGGAGGGGAGCAGTACTTC,CATSRGGEQYF
TRBJ1-2,.,.,TRBV21-1,TGTGCCAGCAGGGTTAACTATGGCTACACCTTC,CASRVNYGYTF
TRBJ1-5,.,.,TRBV28,TGTGCCAGCCCGGGAACACATACAGGTCAGCCCCAGCATTTT,CASPGTHTGQPQHF
TRBJ1-2,.,.,TRBV4-3,TGCGCCAGCAGCCAATCGGGAGGGCAAGGCTATGGCTACACCTTC,CASSQSGGQGYGYTF
TRBJ1-5,.,.,TRBV18,TGTGCCAGCTCACCACCGGGATCTGGGAGGGAGGATCAGCCCCAGCATTTT,CASSPPGSGREDQPQHF
TRBJ2-7,.,.,TRBV11-2,TGTGCCAGCAGCCCCGGTGGCCTTGGGGACGAGCAGTACTTC,CASSPGGLGDEQYF
TRBJ2-1,.,TRBD2,TRBV28,TGTGCCAGCAGCTTGAACACCGGGACTAGCGTTCACAATGAGCAGTTCTTC,CASSLNTGTSVHNEQFF
TRBJ1-1,few,TRBD1,TRBV29-1,TGCAGCGTACCACCGGCCGGGACAGGGGGAAGAGCTTTCTTT,CSVPPAGTGGRAFF
TRBJ2-7,.,.,TRBV6-1,TGTGCCAGCAGTTGGGCTTACGAGCAGTACTTC,CASSWAYEQYF
TRBJ2-3,.,TRBD2,TRBV27,TGTGCCAGCAGTCTGGGACTAGCGACAGATACGCAGTATTTT,CASSLGLATDTQYF
TRBJ2-7,.,.,TRBV2,TGTGCCAGCAGTGATAAAGGGTTTGGACACGAGCAGTACTTC,CASSDKGFGHEQYF
TRBJ1-5,.,TRBD1,TRBV19,TGTGCCAGTAGTATAGATGAAGGGACAGCCTCTCTACAGCCCCAGCATTTT,CASSIDEGTASLQPQHF
TRBJ2-3,.,TRBD2,TRBV5-1,TGCGCCAGCAGCCCCGGACTAGCGGTAATGACAGATACGCAGTATTTT,CASSPGLAVMTDTQYF
TRBJ2-2,.,.,TRBV5-1,TGCGCCAGCAGCGCACCCGCGTCAGGCACCGGGGAGCTGTTTTTT,CASSAPASGTGELFF
TRBJ2-7,.,TRBD1,TRBV29-1,TGCAGCGTTGAACCCGGGACAGGGAATCCCTACGAGCAGTACTTC,CSVEPGTGNPYEQYF
TRBJ1-3,.,.,TRBV15,TGTGCCACTCGACTACAAGGGTCAAACACCATATATTTT,CATRLQGSNTIYF
TRBJ2-3,.,.,TRBV5-1,TGCGCCAGCAGCTTGGAGGGTGGCACAGATACGCAGTATTTT,CASSLEGGTDTQYF
TRBJ1-1,.,.,TRBV29-1,TGCAGCGCCAACGGTATAATGAACACTGAAGCTTTCTTT,CSANGIMNTEAFF